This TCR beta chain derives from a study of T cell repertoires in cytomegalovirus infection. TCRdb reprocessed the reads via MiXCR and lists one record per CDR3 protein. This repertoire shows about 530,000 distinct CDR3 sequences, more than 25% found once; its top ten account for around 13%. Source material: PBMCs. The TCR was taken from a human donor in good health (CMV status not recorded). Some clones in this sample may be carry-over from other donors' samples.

The DNA of the CDR3 is TGTGCCAGCAGCGGGGACAGGGTGAAAGAAAATGGCTACACCTTC. It translates to CASSGDRVKENGYTF. The chain uses TRBV7-9 and TRBJ1-2, with 9 bases that match TRBD1. Germline assignment: CDR1 SEHNR and CDR2 FQNEAQ (reference sequence). J lost 6 bases, V lost 5 bases, and 10 bases had no gene match. There are 15 residues in the CDR3.